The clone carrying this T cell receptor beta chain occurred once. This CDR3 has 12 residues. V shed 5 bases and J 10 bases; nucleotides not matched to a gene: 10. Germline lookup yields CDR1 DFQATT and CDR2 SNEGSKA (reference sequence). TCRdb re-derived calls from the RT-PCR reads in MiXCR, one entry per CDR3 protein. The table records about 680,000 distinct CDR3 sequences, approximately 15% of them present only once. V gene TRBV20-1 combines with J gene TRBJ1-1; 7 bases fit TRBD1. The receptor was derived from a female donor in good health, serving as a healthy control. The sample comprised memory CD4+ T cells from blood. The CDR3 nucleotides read TGCAGTGCTCGACGACAGGGTAGAGGAGCTTTCTTT. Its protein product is CSARRQGRGAFF.